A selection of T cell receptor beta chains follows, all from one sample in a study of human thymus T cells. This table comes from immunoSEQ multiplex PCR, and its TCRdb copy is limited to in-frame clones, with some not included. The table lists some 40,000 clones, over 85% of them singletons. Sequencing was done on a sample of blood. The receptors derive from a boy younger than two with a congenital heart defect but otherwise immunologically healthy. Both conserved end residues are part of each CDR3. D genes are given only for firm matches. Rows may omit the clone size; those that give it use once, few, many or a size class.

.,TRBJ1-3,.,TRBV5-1,CASSLGASGNTIYF,TGCGCCAGCAGCTTGGGAGCCTCTGGAAACACCATATATTTT
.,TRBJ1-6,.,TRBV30,CAWKPEGPDIGPYNSPLHF,TGTGCCTGGAAGCCTGAGGGACCGGACATCGGCCCTTATAATTCACCCCTCCACTTT
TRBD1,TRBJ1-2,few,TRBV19,CASSIGRQGSGYTF,TGTGCCAGTAGTATAGGGAGACAGGGATCCGGCTACACCTTC
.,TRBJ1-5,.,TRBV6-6,CASSGPGSNQPQHF,TGTGCCAGCAGCGGACCTGGAAGCAATCAGCCCCAGCATTTT
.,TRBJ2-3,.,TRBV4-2,CASSQGGHDTQYF,TGTGCCAGCAGCCAAGGGGGGCATGATACGCAGTATTTT
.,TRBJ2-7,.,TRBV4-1,CASSPGHTYEQYF,TGCGCCAGCAGCCCCGGACATACCTACGAGCAGTACTTC
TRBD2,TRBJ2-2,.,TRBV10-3,CATRGLAPGELFF,TGTGCCACCCGCGGACTAGCCCCCGGGGAGCTGTTTTTT
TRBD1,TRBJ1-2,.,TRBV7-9,CASSSQGGTGGIEGYTF,TGTGCCAGCAGCTCACAAGGAGGAACAGGGGGCATAGAAGGCTACACCTTC
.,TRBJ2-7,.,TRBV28,CASIPGQLTYEQYF,TGTGCCAGCATCCCCGGACAGCTTACCTACGAGCAGTACTTC
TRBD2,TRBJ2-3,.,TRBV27,CASRTWRGRTDTQYF,TGTGCCAGCAGAACTTGGCGGGGGAGGACAGATACGCAGTATTTT
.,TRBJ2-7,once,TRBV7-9,CASSDDRSSYEQYF,TGTGCCAGCAGCGACGACAGGAGCTCCTACGAGCAGTACTTC
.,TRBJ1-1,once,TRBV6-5,CASSYSTGTEAFF,TGTGCCAGCAGTTACTCGACGGGAACTGAAGCTTTCTTT
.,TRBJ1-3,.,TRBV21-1,CATPTGGDGNTIYF,TGTGCCACTCCGACAGGGGGCGATGGAAACACCATATATTTT
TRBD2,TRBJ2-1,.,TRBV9,CASSERGPYNEQFF,TGTGCCAGCAGCGAGCGGGGGCCGTACAATGAGCAGTTCTTC
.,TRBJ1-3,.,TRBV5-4,CASSRGSGNTIYF,TGTGCCAGCAGCAGGGGCTCTGGAAACACCATATATTTT
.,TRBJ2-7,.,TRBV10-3,CAISRPGGRNEQYF,TGTGCCATCAGTAGGCCAGGGGGGAGAAATGAGCAGTACTTC
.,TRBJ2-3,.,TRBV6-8,CASSPWDFTDTQYF,TGTGCCAGCAGCCCCTGGGACTTCACAGATACGCAGTATTTT
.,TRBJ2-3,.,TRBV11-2,CASSLIGAVTDTQYF,TGTGCCAGCAGCTTAATTGGGGCGGTCACAGATACGCAGTATTTT
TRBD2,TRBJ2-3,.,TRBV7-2,CASSPALAGVRTDTQYF,TGTGCCAGCAGCCCAGCCCTAGCGGGGGTGAGAACAGATACGCAGTATTTT
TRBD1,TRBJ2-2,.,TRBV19,CAGRQGAGELFF,TGTGCCGGACGACAGGGGGCCGGGGAGCTGTTTTTT
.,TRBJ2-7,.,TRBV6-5,CASSYGDTYEQYF,TGTGCCAGCAGTTACGGGGACACCTACGAGCAGTACTTC
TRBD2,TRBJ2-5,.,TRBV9,CASSVGGGNQYF,TGTGCCAGCAGCGTCGGGGGGGGGAACCAGTACTTC